The rows below give T cell receptor beta chains drawn from one sample of a study of human T cells and chemical hapten exposure. Each CDR3 protein gets one entry after TCRdb re-called the RACE reads with MiXCR. The sample lists around 300,000 distinct CDR3 sequences, around 5.5% occurring once. The sequencing here drew on whole blood, taken in connection with sensitization to the hapten diphenylcyclopropenone (DPC). The receptor set was obtained from a woman aged 18-35 years with alopecia areata. Some clones in this sample may be carry-over from other donors' samples. CDR3s include the opening cysteine and the closing phenylalanine or tryptophan. The D gene is left open where the match is weak. A row's size may be missing; if present it is once, few, many or a size class.

many	TRBV7-2	TRBJ2-4	TRBD1	TGTGCCAGCAGCACGTCCGGGACAGTGTTTGACATTCAGTACTTC	CASSTSGTVFDIQYF
many	TRBV5-1	TRBJ2-7	TRBD2	TGCGCCAGCAGCTCGGGGGACTACGGAAACGAGCAGTACTTC	CASSSGDYGNEQYF
many	TRBV12-3/TRBV12-4	TRBJ1-1	.	TGTGCCAGCAGCGGGACCGACACTGAAGCTTTCTTT	CASSGTDTEAFF
few	TRBV6-2/TRBV6-3	TRBJ1-5	.	TGTGCCAGCACCGCCGGCGGGGGTTGGAATCAGCCCCAGCATTTT	CASTAGGGWNQPQHF
few	TRBV12-3/TRBV12-4	TRBJ1-1	.	TGTGCCAGCAGTTTAGCACAGCGAGCCACTGAAGCTTTCTTT	CASSLAQRATEAFF
.	TRBV20-1	TRBJ1-2	.	TGCAGTGCTAGAGGAAAAGGGAGCTATGGCTACACCTTC	CSARGKGSYGYTF
many	TRBV7-9	TRBJ1-1	.	TGTGCCAGCAGCTTACGAAGGGCTTTCTTT	CASSLRRAFF
many	TRBV14	TRBJ2-3	.	TGTGCCAGCAGCCAACCCAACTTCGGGGGCACAGATACGCAGTATTTT	CASSQPNFGGTDTQYF
.	TRBV18	TRBJ1-2	TRBD1	TGTGCCAGCTCACGAAACCCCGGACAGGAGGTGGGGGGCTACACCTTC	CASSRNPGQEVGGYTF
many	TRBV12-3/TRBV12-4	TRBJ2-3	TRBD1	TGTGCCAGCAGCCGCAGGGACAGTTCCACAGATACGCAGTATTTT	CASSRRDSSTDTQYF
.	TRBV11-3	TRBJ2-2	TRBD1	TGTGCCAGCAGCCAAAGACAGGGTCGGGACACCGGGGAGCTGTTTTTT	CASSQRQGRDTGELFF
.	TRBV15	TRBJ1-5	.	TGTGCCACCAGCAGATTACAGGGAAGCAATCAGCCCCAGCATTTT	CATSRLQGSNQPQHF
.	TRBV11-3	TRBJ2-6	.	TGTGCCAGCAGCTTAGTCAGGGCTGGGGCCAACGTCCTGACTTTC	CASSLVRAGANVLTF
.	TRBV9	TRBJ2-1	.	TGTGCCAGCAGCGTACAGGGCGCCTACAATGAGCAGTTCTTC	CASSVQGAYNEQFF
.	TRBV10-3	TRBJ1-6	.	TGTGCCATCAGGTCGGTTAATTCACCCCTCCACTTT	CAIRSVNSPLHF
many	TRBV7-2	TRBJ2-7	TRBD1	TGTGCCAGCAGCGGGGACAGGGACTACGAGCAGTACTTC	CASSGDRDYEQYF
many	TRBV6-5	TRBJ2-5	.	TGTGCCAGCAGTCACAACATAAGGCGTCAAGAGACCCAGTACTTC	CASSHNIRRQETQYF
few	TRBV6-1	TRBJ1-5	TRBD1	TGTGCCAGCAGTGTTGACAGGGATAAGTGGCAGCCCCAGCATTTT	CASSVDRDKWQPQHF
many	TRBV7-2	TRBJ1-1	.	TGTGCCAGCAGCCTTGGGGGCCAAGGCACTGAAGCTTTCTTT	CASSLGGQGTEAFF
many	TRBV6-5	TRBJ2-1	.	TGTGCCAGCAGTTCCGGAGGGGGGACATACAATGAGCAGTTCTTC	CASSSGGGTYNEQFF
few	TRBV3-1	TRBJ1-6	.	TGTGCCAGCAGCCTAGCGGGGGGCCAGACCCTCCACTTT	CASSLAGGQTLHF
few	TRBV19	TRBJ1-5	TRBD1	TGTGCCAGTAGTATCCCAGGGGGTCTTTTCAATCAGCCCCAGCATTTT	CASSIPGGLFNQPQHF